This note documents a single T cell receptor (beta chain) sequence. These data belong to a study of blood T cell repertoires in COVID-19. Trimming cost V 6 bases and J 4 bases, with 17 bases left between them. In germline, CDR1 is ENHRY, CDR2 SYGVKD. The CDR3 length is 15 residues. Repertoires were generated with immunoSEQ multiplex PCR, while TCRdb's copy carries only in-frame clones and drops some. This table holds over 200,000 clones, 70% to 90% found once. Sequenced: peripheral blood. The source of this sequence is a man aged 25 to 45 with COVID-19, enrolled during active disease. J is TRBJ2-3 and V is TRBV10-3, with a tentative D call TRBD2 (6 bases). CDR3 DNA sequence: TGTGCCATCAGGACTAGTTTGGGGACCCCAGATACGCAGTATTTT. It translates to CAIRTSLGTPDTQYF.